Below are 30 T cell receptor beta chains sequenced from a single sample in a study of a mutant IDH1 vaccine in newly diagnosed glioma (dated by TCRdb to 2020 to 2022). This specimen's time point label, per the study, means: week 5, during vaccination. Each vaccine dose was 300 ug of a 20-mer mutant IDH1 peptide in Montanide, given subcutaneously with topical imiquimod. Library preparation employed the immunoSEQ multiplex PCR assay. In TCRdb, the immuneACCESS table is reduced to in-frame sequences with V and J assigned. These tables do not hold every clone; where another copy was compared, an unresolved V gene accounts for under half, and the others remain unexplained. This sample comprises about 40,000 clones, approximately 90% of them detected only once. The leading ten clones occupy about 2.4% of the sample. Their recognized antigens are unknown. The input for sequencing was PBMCs, taken from a glioma patient whose treatment included an IDH1 peptide vaccine. The receptors derive from a middle-aged man with glioma.

V and J are TRBV7-6 and TRBJ2-7, with D possibly TRBD2 on 5 matching bases. V was shortened by 3 bases and J by 0 bases, with 12 bases between the two germline ends. Looked up from germline, CDR1 is SGHVS and CDR2 is FNYEAQ. The CDR3 loop spans 15 amino acids. CDR3 nucleotide sequence: TGTGCCAGCAGCTTCGAGCGGTCGGACTCCTACGAGCAGTACTTC. Translated: CASSFERSDSYEQYF.

The chain links TRBV27 to TRBJ1-2; D uncertain. CDR3 size: 15 residues. V lost 4 bases and J lost 3, with 15 bases in between. Per the germline V gene, CDR1 is MNHEY and CDR2 is SMNVEV (reference sequence). CDR3 region: CASSSNPNLDYGYTF. The DNA for the CDR3 is TGTGCCAGCAGTTCCAACCCGAATTTGGACTATGGCTACACCTTC.

As concerns this clone: The junction departs from germline at one end; a sequencing error may be responsible. The chain recombines TRBV7-7 with TRBJ2-1, with D perhaps matching TRBD2 (6 bases). The germline gives CDR1 SSHAT, CDR2 FNYEAQ (reference sequence). The CDR3 has 13 amino acids. The CDR3 here is CASSLAEGNEQFF. The CDR3 DNA reads TGTGCTAGCAGCTTGGCGGAGGGGAATGAGCAGTTCTTC.

The genes are TRBV19 and TRBJ1-2; 9 nucleotides match TRBD1. The V and J ends lost 6 bases and 4 bases, in that order; junction bases with no gene match: 6. The germline gives CDR1 LNHDA, CDR2 SQIVND (reference sequence). The CDR3 runs to 14 residues. The CDR3 DNA is TGTGCCAGTAGCCAACAGGGGGCGACCTATGGCTACACCTTC. Its translation: CASSQQGATYGYTF.

The rearrangement links TRBV9 to TRBJ2-2; TRBD2 agrees at 14 bases. This CDR3 is built from 18 residues. V was clipped by 3 bases and J by 7 bases; unmatched bases: 11. Germline V gene lookup returns CDR1 SGDLS and CDR2 YYNGEE. The CDR3 region has the DNA TGTGCCAGCAGCGAGCCCAGACTAGCGGGGGGGCCCAACGGGGAGCTGTTTTTT. Translated, it gives CASSEPRLAGGPNGELFF.

The chain combines TRBV5-6 with TRBJ2-7; D might be TRBD2 (6 bases). The CDR3 has 15 amino acids. Trimming removed 0 bases from V and 0 bases from J, with 10 bases in between. The germline CDR1 and CDR2 sequences are SGHDT and YYEEEE. This CDR3 reads CASSLGGRSSYEQYF. The DNA for the CDR3 is TGTGCCAGCAGCTTGGGTGGGAGGAGCTCCTACGAGCAGTACTTC.

The J gene is TRBJ2-3, the V gene TRBV6-5; tentatively, D is TRBD1 (7 bases). The CDR3 extends over 14 amino acids. Trimming took off 6 bases at V and 2 bases at J, with 12 bases between the two ends. In germline, CDR1 is MNHEY, CDR2 SVGAGI. CDR3 in DNA: TGTGCCAGCAGCAGGGGGGTAAACACAGATACGCAGTATTTT. It is translated as CASSRGVNTDTQYF.

In DNA, the CDR3 is TGTGCCAGCAGTTTATCGATTTTTAGGCTAGCGGGAGGTACCGGGGAGCTGTTTTTT. This encodes CASSLSIFRLAGGTGELFF. The V call is TRBV27, the J call TRBJ2-2; 11 bases line up with TRBD2. The V and J ends lost 0 bases and 5 bases, in that order; junction bases with no gene match: 11. Germline CDR1 is MNHEY and CDR2 is SMNVEV (reference sequence). The CDR3 sequence is 19 residues long.

This chain uses TRBV7-2 with TRBJ2-3, with D unclear. V lost 0 bases and J lost 7, with 8 bases in between. CDR3 length equals 13 residues. Germline V gene sequence: CDR1 SGHTA, CDR2 FQGNSA. In DNA, the CDR3 is TGTGCCAGCAGCTTAGCGCATCTTAATACGCAGTATTTT. Its protein is CASSLAHLNTQYF.

This clone was seen just once. This chain uses TRBV5-1 with TRBJ1-1, with 9 bases fitting TRBD1. V trimming: 9 bases; J trimming: 5 bases; junction bases outside the gene matches: 8. CDR3 length equals 13 residues. From germline, CDR1 is SGHRS and CDR2 YFSETQ. CDR3 sequence: CATRQGVRTEAFF. The CDR3 DNA reads TGCGCCACCCGACAGGGGGTTCGGACTGAAGCTTTCTTT.

The gene calls are TRBV10-1 and TRBJ2-2; TRBD1 might be the D (6 bases). CDR3 length: 15 amino acids. The germline V and J ends were trimmed by 3 bases and 2 bases, with 10 bases remaining between them. Germline lookup yields CDR1 WNHNN and CDR2 SYGVQD (reference sequence). CDR3 DNA: TGCGCCAGCAGTGACCTACAGGGAAACACCGGGGAGCTGTTTTTT. Translated: CASSDLQGNTGELFF.

This clone has a handful of counts. The genes are TRBV30 and TRBJ1-1; D is possibly TRBD1 (6 bases). This CDR3 has 13 amino acids. Germline values: CDR1 GTSNPN, CDR2 SVGIG (reference sequence). Between the trimmed V and J ends, which lost 0 bases and 4 bases, there was a span of 9 bases. The CDR3 nucleotides read TGTGCCTGGAGTGTACACAGGGCCACTGAAGCTTTCTTT. Encoded protein: CAWSVHRATEAFF.

The chain has TRBV25-1 and TRBJ1-1, with TRBD1 as a possible D gene (5 bases). The CDR3 has 16 residues. Germline values: CDR1 MGHDK, CDR2 SYGVNS. The germline V and J ends were trimmed by 1 base and 0 bases, with 12 bases remaining between them. CDR3 sequence: CASSELAGNMNTEAFF. The CDR3 DNA follows: TGTGCCAGCAGTGAATTGGCAGGGAACATGAACACTGAAGCTTTCTTT.

This clone was seen only once. V gene TRBV11-2 combines with J gene TRBJ2-2; 7 bases map to TRBD1. The V and J ends lost 9 bases and 3 bases, in that order; junction bases with no gene match: 7. CDR1 and CDR2 (germline): SGHAT, FQNNGV. This CDR3 has 14 amino acids. The CDR3 is CASRQGLDTGELFF. The CDR3 DNA sequence: TGTGCCAGTCGACAGGGCTTGGACACCGGGGAGCTGTTTTTT.

The chain couples TRBV4-2 to TRBJ1-5, with a weak D call TRBD1 (5 bases). Trimming shortened V by 2 bases and J by 1 base, and 9 bases separated the two germline ends. The CDR3 loop spans 15 amino acids. CDR1 and CDR2 from the germline V gene are LGHNA and YNFKEQ. CDR3 DNA sequence: TGTGCCAGCAGCCAACAGGGAGGGAGCAATCAGCCCCAGCATTTT. Amino acids: CASSQQGGSNQPQHF.

The chain is built from TRBV2 and TRBJ2-7; 10 bases align to TRBD2. Germline CDR1 is SNHLY and CDR2 is FYNNEI. This CDR3 region has 16 residues. V lost 1 base, J lost 4 bases, and 7 bases stayed unmatched. CDR3 residues: CASSEGPAGGMYEQYF. The CDR3 DNA sequence: TGTGCCAGCAGTGAAGGGCCAGCGGGAGGGATGTACGAGCAGTACTTC.

CDR3 sequence: CASSPPGLGSYEQYF. CDR3 DNA: TGCGCCAGCAGCCCTCCAGGGCTTGGGTCCTACGAGCAGTACTTC. The chain couples TRBV5-1 to TRBJ2-7; D is possibly TRBD1 (5 bases). CDR3 length equals 15 residues. Trimming stripped 4 bases from V and 1 base from J, with 15 bases between. Germline lookup yields CDR1 SGHRS and CDR2 YFSETQ.

The genes are TRBV27 and TRBJ1-5; D is ambiguous. This CDR3 is 11 amino acids long. The V gene's germline CDR1 is MNHEY and CDR2 SMNVEV (reference sequence). Trimming removed 6 bases from V and 9 bases from J, with 9 bases in between. The CDR3 reads CASSLGRPQHF. The CDR3, as DNA: TGTGCCAGCAGCTTAGGGAGGCCCCAGCATTTT.

The genes are TRBV5-6 and TRBJ2-5; D not certain. The germline V gene has CDR1 SGHDT and CDR2 YYEEEE. This CDR3 is built from 14 residues. The V and J ends lost 0 bases and 5 bases respectively, with 11 bases between them. CDR3 loop: CASSLVGLGETQYF. The CDR3 bases are TGTGCCAGCAGCTTGGTAGGGTTGGGCGAGACCCAGTACTTC.

The chain employs TRBV5-4 and TRBJ1-1; D perhaps matches TRBD1 (5 bases). Germline CDR1 and CDR2: SGHNT and YYREEE (reference sequence). Trimming shortened V by 4 bases and J by 4 bases, and 8 bases separated the two germline ends. This CDR3 region has 12 residues. The CDR3 reads CASSQGFTEAFF. The DNA for the CDR3 is TGTGCCAGCAGCCAGGGTTTCACTGAAGCTTTCTTT. Variable domain in full (rest from reference TRBV5-4 and TRBJ1-1): ETGVTQSPTHLIKTRGQQVTLRCSSQSGHNTVSWYQQALGQGPQFIFQYYREEENGRGNFPPRFSGLQFPNYSSELNVNALELDDSALYLCASSQGFTEAFFGQGTRLTVV.

This rearrangement joins TRBV11-2 to TRBJ2-1, with 11 bases fitting TRBD2. The CDR3 contains 17 residues. Germline CDR1 and CDR2: SGHAT and FQNNGV. Trimming cost V 4 bases and J 3 bases; bases outside gene matches: 8. CDR3 coding DNA: TGTGCCAGCAGCTCCGCAAGACTAGCGGGGAGCTACAATGAGCAGTTCTTC. Translated: CASSSARLAGSYNEQFF.

The chain employs TRBV7-9 and TRBJ2-7; 11 bases map to TRBD2. The CDR3 length is 17 residues. Looked up from germline, CDR1 is SEHNR and CDR2 is FQNEAQ (reference sequence). Trimming cost V 5 bases and J 3 bases; bases outside gene matches: 12. In nucleotides, the CDR3 is TGTGCCAGCAGCAGTACCACCGGGACTAGCGGCTTCTACGAGCAGTACTTC. Translation gives CASSSTTGTSGFYEQYF.

This chain joins TRBV9 and TRBJ1-4; 7 nucleotides line up with TRBD1. Germline V gene sequence: CDR1 SGDLS, CDR2 YYNGEE. The CDR3 covers 13 residues. The J segment lost 4 bases and the V segment lost 3 bases, leaving 0 bases of the junction unmatched. CDR3 coding DNA: TGTGCCAGCAGCGGGGACAGTAATGAAAAACTGTTTTTT. This sequence encodes CASSGDSNEKLFF.

The table lists this clone with a count of one. CDR3 loop: CASRPVDSSYNEQFF. In DNA, the CDR3 is TGTGCCAGCAGACCCGTAGACAGCTCCTACAATGAGCAGTTCTTC. V gene TRBV6-1 combines with J gene TRBJ2-1; D may be TRBD1 (5 bases). The V and J ends lost 6 bases and 0 bases respectively, with 12 bases between them. This CDR3 contains 15 residues. The V gene's germline CDR1 is MNHNS and CDR2 SASEGT.

This sequence joins TRBV7-8 and TRBJ2-2; D tentatively fits TRBD1 or TRBD2 (6 bases each). CDR1 is SGHVS, CDR2 FQNEAQ, per germline. Deletions cut 7 bases from V and 5 bases from J, with 14 bases between. The CDR3 totals 14 residues. CDR3 DNA sequence: TGTGCCAGCATTCCGACTAGGGGGACCGGGGAGCTGTTTTTT. Translating it yields CASIPTRGTGELFF.

The rearrangement uses TRBV25-1 and TRBJ2-3, with 7 bases lining up with TRBD1. The CDR3 has 16 amino acids. The V gene's germline CDR1 is MGHDK and CDR2 SYGVNS. The junction had 17 bases not matched to a gene; V was cut back by 6 bases and J by 8 bases. In DNA form, the CDR3 reads TGTGCCAGCAGCCTAACCACAGGGGTTGTCAGGTTTACGCAGTATTTT. Protein: CASSLTTGVVRFTQYF.

The rearrangement joins TRBV19 to TRBJ1-5; D gene uncertain. The CDR3 extends over 15 amino acids. Germline V gene sequence: CDR1 LNHDA, CDR2 SQIVND (reference sequence). Trimming removed 4 bases at V and 0 bases at J, with 10 bases between. CDR3 DNA: TGTGCCAGTAGTACCGGGTTATATAGCAATCAGCCCCAGCATTTT. Encoded protein: CASSTGLYSNQPQHF.

V and J are TRBV5-1 and TRBJ2-2; D remains ambiguous. The germline V gene encodes CDR1 SGHRS and CDR2 YFSETQ. CDR3 length: 17 amino acids. V gave up 6 bases and J gave up 4 bases, with 22 bases separating them. The CDR3 sequence is CASTDRIGRIGTGELFF. DNA of the CDR3: TGCGCCAGCACCGACCGGATCGGACGTATCGGCACCGGGGAGCTGTTTTTT.

The DNA of the CDR3 is TGTGCCTTTGGGACTCATGGCTACACCTTC. Its protein is CAFGTHGYTF. V is TRBV30 and J is TRBJ1-2; D perhaps matches TRBD1 (5 bases). The V gene's germline CDR1 is GTSNPN and CDR2 SVGIG (reference sequence). The CDR3 is 10 residues long. V was cut by 7 bases and J by 6 bases, with 9 bases left in between.

This clone was recorded once. J is TRBJ2-7 and V is TRBV7-3; D is uncertain. The V and J ends lost 1 base and 3 bases respectively, with 13 bases between them. CDR3 size: 15 residues. The germline CDR1 and CDR2 sequences are SGHTA and FQGTGA. For the CDR3, the DNA is TGTGCCAGCAGCTTAATGGGCGGCCTGTACTACGAGCAGTACTTC. It translates to CASSLMGGLYYEQYF.